The entry below describes one T cell receptor beta chain. Its antigen is not identified. This record comes from a study of radiotherapy plus CTLA-4 blockade in lung cancer. Background on the study: An objective response was seen in about 17% of patients, and disease control in 25% to 40%. The study, taken as a whole, reports: Early blood T cell clone dynamics reportedly forecast response best, with interferon-beta. Blood saw expansion of tumor-derived TCR clones after radiotherapy plus ipilimumab.

Assay used: immunoSEQ multiplex PCR; TCRdb lists only in-frame clones, some missing. The table has 80,000 or so clones, about four fifths seen once. The CDR3 runs 15 residues. Germline CDR1 reads MNHEY; CDR2 reads SVGAGI. The V end was cut by 4 bases, the J end by 2 bases, with 14 bases between. This chain links TRBV6-5 with TRBJ1-2; D is perhaps TRBD1 (6 bases). The material was peripheral blood, obtained from a patient treated with radiotherapy plus ipilimumab. The TCR was taken from a human donor with non-small cell lung cancer who had a partial response to radiotherapy plus ipilimumab. Some clones in this sample may be carry-over from other donors' samples. The CDR3 coding sequence is TGTGCCAGCAGTTTTACGACAGGAACCAACTATGGCTACACCTTC. This codes for CASSFTTGTNYGYTF.